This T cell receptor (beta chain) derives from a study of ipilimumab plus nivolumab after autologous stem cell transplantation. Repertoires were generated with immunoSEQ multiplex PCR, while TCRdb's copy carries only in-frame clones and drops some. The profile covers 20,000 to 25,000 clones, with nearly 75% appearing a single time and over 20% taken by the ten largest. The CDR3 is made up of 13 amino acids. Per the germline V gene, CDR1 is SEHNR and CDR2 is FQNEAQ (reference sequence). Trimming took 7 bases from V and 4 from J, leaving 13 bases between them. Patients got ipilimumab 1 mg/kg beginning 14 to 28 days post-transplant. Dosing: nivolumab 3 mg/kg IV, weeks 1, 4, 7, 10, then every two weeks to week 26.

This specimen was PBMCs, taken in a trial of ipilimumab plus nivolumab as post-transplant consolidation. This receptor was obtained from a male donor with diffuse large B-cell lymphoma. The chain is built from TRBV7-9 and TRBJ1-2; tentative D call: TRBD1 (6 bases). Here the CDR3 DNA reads TGTGCCAGCACCCAAGGGGGGGGCTATGGCTACACCTTC. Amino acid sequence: CASTQGGGYGYTF.